This is a list of T cell receptor beta chains from one sample in a study of blood T cell repertoires in COVID-19. The data were produced by immunoSEQ multiplex PCR, yet TCRdb's version contains in-frame clones alone and is incomplete. The table records about 300,000 clones, 85% to 90% of them present only once. Source material: PBMCs or T cells enriched from blood (not recorded which). These TCRs come from a young man who had recovered from COVID-19. Each CDR3 is given with its conserved first and last residue. A D gene is named only where the DNA matches it firmly. Clone sizes are given selectively: once, few, many, or a class where the clone is expanded.

J,length,D,size,V,DNA,CDR3
TRBJ2-1,15,NA,NA,TRBV21-1,TGTGCCAGCAGCAAAGGTCGAGTTTGGTACAATGAGCAGTTCTTC,CASSKGRVWYNEQFF
TRBJ2-7,14,NA,NA,TRBV6-1,TGTGCCAGCAGTGAAGCTAGAGGCCCCTACGAGCAGTACTTC,CASSEARGPYEQYF
TRBJ2-7,14,NA,once,TRBV9,TGTGCCAGCAGGGGTGACACGGCAGGGGACGAGCAGTACTTC,CASRGDTAGDEQYF
TRBJ2-7,19,TRBD2,NA,TRBV5-1,TGCGCCAGCAGCAGCGAGCGGGGGGGACTAGCGGGGATCTCCTACGAGCAGTACTTC,CASSSERGGLAGISYEQYF
TRBJ2-6,19,NA,NA,TRBV18,TGTGCCAGCTATACGGGGGACAGCTCAAGCGGCTCTGGGGCCAACGTCCTGACTTTC,CASYTGDSSSGSGANVLTF
TRBJ1-1,15,NA,NA,TRBV6-1,TGTGCCAGCAGTGAAGTCGGGGGTTGGAGGACTGAAGCTTTCTTT,CASSEVGGWRTEAFF
TRBJ1-1,14,NA,NA,TRBV11-3,TGTGCCAGCAGCCTCCAGGGAGGGGACACTGAAGCTTTCTTT,CASSLQGGDTEAFF
TRBJ1-2,13,NA,NA,TRBV7-9,TGTGCCAGCAGCTTCGCAGGGAACTATGGCTACACCTTC,CASSFAGNYGYTF
TRBJ1-3,16,NA,NA,TRBV6-5,TGTGCCAGCAGTTACCGAACAGTTGGCTCTGGAAACACCATATATTTT,CASSYRTVGSGNTIYF
TRBJ1-4,11,NA,NA,TRBV30,TGTGCCTCCGGAGGGAGGGAAAAACTGTTTTTT,CASGGREKLFF
TRBJ2-3,12,NA,NA,TRBV2,TGTGCCAGCAGCACAGATCCAGATACGCAGTATTTT,CASSTDPDTQYF
TRBJ1-5,14,TRBD1,NA,TRBV2,TGTGCCAGCAATTACCAGGGGGCTCAACAGCCCCAGCATTTT,CASNYQGAQQPQHF
TRBJ1-2,17,NA,NA,TRBV5-1,TGCGCCAGCAGCTTGGGACAGATCGTGATCCAGCCCTATGGCTACACCTTC,CASSLGQIVIQPYGYTF
TRBJ2-1,15,TRBD2,NA,TRBV27,TGTGCCAGCAGCTCCGGGACTAGCGGGGGAAATGAGCAGTTCTTC,CASSSGTSGGNEQFF
TRBJ1-5,17,TRBD1,NA,TRBV23-1,TGCGCCAGCAGTCCATCAAGGGACAGGGATAGCAATCAGCCCCAGCATTTT,CASSPSRDRDSNQPQHF
TRBJ2-1,14,TRBD2,NA,TRBV19,TGTGCCAGTAGTCTAAGCGGGGATTACAATGAGCAGTTCTTC,CASSLSGDYNEQFF
TRBJ2-3,18,TRBD2,NA,TRBV15,TGTGCCACCAGCAGAGATCTAGCGGGAGGGCCAAGCACAGATACGCAGTATTTT,CATSRDLAGGPSTDTQYF
TRBJ1-2,13,NA,NA,TRBV11-2,TGTGCCAGCAGCTTAGATGGGCGAGACGGCTACACCTTC,CASSLDGRDGYTF
TRBJ1-2,15,TRBD1,NA,TRBV11-2,TGTGCCAGCAGCTTTCTGGGAAGACAGGGGCAAGGCTACACCTTC,CASSFLGRQGQGYTF
TRBJ2-7,11,NA,NA,TRBV18,TGTGCCAGCTCTGAGGCGGACGAGCAGTACTTC,CASSEADEQYF
TRBJ1-1,14,NA,NA,TRBV27,TGTGCCAGCAGTCCCTATGACAGAAACACTGAAGCTTTCTTT,CASSPYDRNTEAFF
TRBJ1-1,13,NA,NA,TRBV15,TGTGCCACCAGCAGGGAGTGGAGCACTGAAGCTTTCTTT,CATSREWSTEAFF
TRBJ2-2,16,NA,NA,TRBV6-5,TGTGCCAGCAGTTCCTCCGTTTTAGGGGGAACCGGGGAGCTGTTTTTT,CASSSSVLGGTGELFF
TRBJ1-6,17,TRBD1,NA,TRBV4-1,TGCGCCAGCAGCCCGGGACAGCTCAGCTCCTATAATTCACCCCTCCACTTT,CASSPGQLSSYNSPLHF
TRBJ1-1,14,NA,NA,TRBV5-1,TGCGCCAGCAGCCCCACCACAGTGAACACTGAAGCTTTCTTT,CASSPTTVNTEAFF
TRBJ2-7,16,TRBD2,few,TRBV30,TGTGCCTGGAGCCGAGGGAGCGGGGGGAGCTCCTACGAGCAGTACTTC,CAWSRGSGGSSYEQYF
TRBJ2-2,14,TRBD2,NA,TRBV6-5,TGTGCCAGCACGACTAGCGGGACCACCGGGGAGCTGTTTTTT,CASTTSGTTGELFF
TRBJ2-6,16,NA,once,TRBV6-1,TGTGCCAGCAGTGCCTTGTCGAGATCTGGGGCCAACGTCCTGACTTTC,CASSALSRSGANVLTF
TRBJ1-1,14,NA,NA,TRBV19,TGTGCCAGTACCGATTCGTTCGGGTCCTACGAAGCTTTCTTT,CASTDSFGSYEAFF
TRBJ2-3,15,TRBD2,NA,TRBV2,TGTGCCAGCAGTCCGGGACTAGCGGGAGGGGCAACGCAGTATTTT,CASSPGLAGGATQYF
TRBJ2-3,14,NA,NA,TRBV5-1,TGCGCCAGCAGCTTGGTTTTGAGGGAAGATACGCAGTATTTT,CASSLVLREDTQYF
TRBJ1-1,15,TRBD1,NA,TRBV30,TGTGCCTGGAGTCTCGGACAGGGGGAAAACACTGAAGCTTTCTTT,CAWSLGQGENTEAFF
TRBJ2-3,13,NA,NA,TRBV7-2,TGTGCCAGCAGCTTATCGACAGACGATACGCAGTATTTT,CASSLSTDDTQYF
TRBJ2-3,14,NA,NA,TRBV7-8,TGTGCCAGCAGCTTAGCCCGGGGAGCAGATACGCAGTATTTT,CASSLARGADTQYF
TRBJ2-3,15,TRBD1,NA,TRBV13,TGTGCCAGCAGCTTAGAAGGACAGGGAACAGATACGCAGTATTTT,CASSLEGQGTDTQYF
TRBJ2-7,15,NA,NA,TRBV2,TGTGCCAGCCAGCGCGGGGCCGGTCAAAACTACGAGCAGTACTTC,CASQRGAGQNYEQYF
TRBJ1-6,13,NA,NA,TRBV3-1/TRBV3-2,TGTGCCAGCAGCCAAGTTCGGGATTCACCCCTCCACTTT,CASSQVRDSPLHF
TRBJ1-5,15,TRBD1,few,TRBV24-1,TGTGCCACCAGTGATCCCCGGACAGGAGATCAGCCCCAGCATTTT,CATSDPRTGDQPQHF
TRBJ2-7,12,NA,NA,TRBV3-1/TRBV3-2,TGTGCCAGCAGCCATATAAACGGGGAGGAGTACTTC,CASSHINGEEYF
TRBJ2-5,16,TRBD2,NA,TRBV7-7,TGTGCTAGCAGCTCCACTCTAGCGGGAGCTCAAGAGACCCAGTACTTC,CASSSTLAGAQETQYF
TRBJ2-7,11,TRBD1,NA,TRBV5-6,TGTGCCAGCAGCTTGGAGGGGGCGGAGTACTTC,CASSLEGAEYF
TRBJ2-6,17,NA,NA,TRBV5-4,TGTGCCAGCAGCTTGGCCCTAGATTCCCTCGGGGCCAACGTCCTGACTTTC,CASSLALDSLGANVLTF
TRBJ2-7,16,TRBD2,NA,TRBV5-1,TGCGCCAGCAGCTTTGATACTAGCGGGGGGACCTACGAGCAGTACTTC,CASSFDTSGGTYEQYF
TRBJ1-1,16,TRBD1,NA,TRBV14,TGTGCCAGCAGCCCACTTGGACAGGGGGATATAACTGAAGCTTTCTTT,CASSPLGQGDITEAFF
TRBJ1-1,14,TRBD1,few,TRBV7-9,TGTGCCAGCAGCCGGGGGACAGGGGCTGCTGAAGCTTTCTTT,CASSRGTGAAEAFF
TRBJ2-7,15,TRBD1,NA,TRBV10-2,TGCGCCAGCAAGACTCAGGGGGCGCGTTCCTACGAGCAGTACTTC,CASKTQGARSYEQYF
TRBJ2-3,15,TRBD2,NA,TRBV5-6,TGTGCCAGCAGCCACGGGACTAGCGGGCTGGATACGCAGTATTTT,CASSHGTSGLDTQYF
TRBJ2-7,16,NA,NA,TRBV10-1,TGCGCCAGCAGTGACCTGGGGATTGACTACTTATACGAGCAGTACTTC,CASSDLGIDYLYEQYF
TRBJ1-1,15,NA,NA,TRBV5-1,TGCGCCAGCAGCAGGGAGGGGGTTTCGGACACTGAAGCTTTCTTT,CASSREGVSDTEAFF
TRBJ2-7,12,NA,NA,TRBV28,TGTGCCAGCAGTTTAGTATACTACGAGCAGTACTTC,CASSLVYYEQYF
TRBJ1-1,16,NA,NA,TRBV28,TGTGCCAGCACCCCACCCTCGGGGGGCATGTGGACTGAAGCTTTCTTT,CASTPPSGGMWTEAFF
TRBJ2-2,14,NA,NA,TRBV15,TGTGCCACCAGGCTGGACTCTAACACCGGGGAGCTGTTTTTT,CATRLDSNTGELFF
TRBJ1-5,15,NA,NA,TRBV18,TGTGCCAGCTCACCACGGGGCTCCCCTAATCAGCCCCAGCATTTT,CASSPRGSPNQPQHF
TRBJ2-7,12,NA,NA,TRBV18,TGTGCCAGCTCACCGAGCTCCTACGAGCAGTACTTC,CASSPSSYEQYF